This T cell receptor (beta chain) is drawn from a study of blood T cell repertoires in COVID-19 (dated by TCRdb to 2019 to 2021). Study-wide context: Samples from collaborators originated in the United States, Italy and Spain and spanned both the acute and convalescent phases of COVID-19. The prospective study material was composed of cDNA or gDNA derived from T cells, B-cell-depleted T cells, or PBMCs. The dataset comprised deeply sampled blood TCRbeta repertoires from subjects exposed to, actively infected with, or recovered from COVID-19. The repertoires were released in a freely available public database meant as a resource for research on the immune response to SARS-CoV-2. Samples were obtained from the ongoing ImmuneRACE study (first 160 participants) and from 1,000 to 1,500 subjects provided by 6 global collaborators. The sample metadata nearly always contained a de-identified subject ID, COVID-19 status, age in years and sex. Where HLA class I and class II types were available, the types were taken from metadata supplied by the sample provider, not from assay-based typing. The paper's findings and limits, for the study overall: How much clinical and demographic metadata was included differed by source and by participant, and the metadata was provided uncurated.

Trimming costs V 5 bases and J 4 bases, and their ends lie 9 bases apart. CDR1 and CDR2 are read off the germline V gene as MDHEN and SYDVKM. Including cysteine and phenylalanine, the CDR3 has 12 amino acids. Left in the record is the CDR3 DNA by itself, 36 bases read in frame from the first base. At one collaborating source in Seattle, patients were enrolled during active infection and were followed longitudinally through the course of disease. The collaborating institutions used their own protocols to collect whole blood in K2EDTA tubes. For TCRbeta analysis, collaborators shipped samples in one of three forms: frozen whole blood, isolated PBMCs, or DNA extracted from either of those sample types. TCRbeta CDR3 regions were amplified from genomic DNA using the immunoSEQ Assay, a bias-controlled multiplex PCR. Turning to the authors' computational methods: The number of nucleated cells in each sample was estimated by amplification of reference gene primers within the assay. To quantify the absolute abundance of each unique TCRbeta CDR3 rearrangement, sequence reads were collapsed and filtered. Productive Simpson clonality was computed per sample as the square root of Simpson's diversity index over productive rearrangements. The immuneACCESS repertoire file appears here via TCRdb, limited to in-frame rearrangements. These files lack a portion of the clones; in checked studies, under half of the deficit traces to unresolved V genes, and the cause of the others is not known. The V and J calls and clone size come from that table; D and trimming were worked out from the DNA. The sample records about 160,000 clones, roughly 88% of which are singletons. In total, the top ten clones hold approximately 7% of the sample.

About this clone: Its antigen is not yet known. Qualities for individual bases were not recorded, and no much larger clone is one base off.

The chain is encoded by TRBV28 joined to TRBJ2-7, with the D gene not confidently named. Sequences were obtained from peripheral blood. This sequence originates from a man older than 75 with COVID-19, enrolled during active disease. CDR3 loop: CASSTTPYEQYF. The DNA sequence follows: TGTGCCAGCAGTACGACACCTTACGAGCAGTACTTC.